This TCR beta chain originates from a study of T cell repertoires in cytomegalovirus infection. The ends were cut back, 4 bases at V and 6 bases at J, with 10 bases in the middle. The CDR3 extends over 12 amino acids. The germline gives CDR1 SGHAT, CDR2 FQNNGV. One entry per CDR3 protein results from TCRdb running MiXCR on the reads. The repertoire holds 150,000 to 200,000 distinct CDR3 sequences, about a tenth seen once, with around 4.4% in the top ten. This receptor was obtained from a human donor in good health (CMV status not recorded). Some clones in this sample may be carry-over from other donors' samples. The specimen was PBMCs. The chain recombines TRBV11-2 with TRBJ2-7; D call uncertain. The CDR3 spells CASSSTGFEQYF. DNA for the CDR3: TGTGCCAGCAGCTCGACTGGATTCGAGCAGTACTTC. Full variable domain (outside the CDR3, taken from reference TRBV11-2 and TRBJ2-7): EAGVAQSPRYKIIEKRQSVAFWCNPISGHATLYWYQQILGQGPKLLIQFQNNGVVDDSQLPKDRFSAERLKGVDSTLKIQPAKLEDSAVYLCASSSTGFEQYFGPGTRLTVT.